The T cell receptor beta chain under discussion was sequenced for a study of cytomegalovirus exposure and HLA in healthy donors (TCRdb year 2017). A note on the overall study: An earlier analysis of approximately 600 of the donors reported 276 Gb of sequence data and 100 million to 130 million unique TCR beta sequences from roughly 200 million T cells. High-throughput TCR immunosequencing, statistical association of individual TCRs with disease status, and machine learning were combined to predict cytomegalovirus infection status. Roughly 320 gigabases of sequencing data and 70 million to 100 million unique TCR sequences made up an early release that covered several hundred HLA-typed donors. Typing coverage differed by locus: A, B, C, DRB1 and DQB1 were typed in about 620-640 donors, DQA1 in approximately 520, DPA1 in 600 to 610, and DPB1 in around 440. Using immunosequencing, the study profiled T cell repertoires from around 670 subjects and related those repertoires to cytomegalovirus serostatus. The later analysis used no new phenotypic data to find candidate immune exposures, relying instead on TCR beta sequences and their occurrence across donors. In an earlier analysis of 500 to 650 of the donors, high-throughput TCR beta sequencing was used to judge whether each TCR beta V gene segment behaved as functional or pseudogenic. To study patterns of TCR occurrence, a later analysis re-analyzed previously published TCR beta repertoires from around 700 donors and added high-resolution HLA genotyping. All discovery cohort repertoires had been generated on a single sequencing platform. Genome-wide SNP genotypes for about 60% of the roughly 700 donors were used in a later genetic analysis, which treated that subset as a discovery cohort. Donor age, sex, ethnicity and CMV serostatus were compiled together with the repertoire data. Among the roughly 400 genotyped donors, approximately 81% belonged to the genetic ancestry cluster associated with self-reported Caucasian donors. Because of strong linkage in the cohort, roughly five DR-DQ haplotypes were treated as single units for association and clustering. Among about 390 genotyped donors of the cohort, an average of 235,054 unique TCR beta nucleotide sequences were sequenced per donor, around 20% of them non-productive. In addition to the first cohort of 650 to 800 subjects, a separate validation cohort of over 90 different subjects was used. Class I and class II HLA loci were covered by the typing at four-digit resolution. The aim of the study was to test whether cataloging public T cell receptors could identify signatures of past pathogen exposure. Points the paper makes about the study in general: Three of the identified cytomegalovirus-associated TCR beta chains were confirmed in vitro to be specific for cytomegalovirus antigens. Correlated functional status among segregating V segments might be attributable to linkage disequilibrium, but an unknown experimental factor could not be ruled out. It was suggested by the authors that the approach could potentially be generalized to other disease states and immunological phenotypes. Because counts were too low, some 17 rarely observed V segments, including chromosome 9 orphons, were excluded from the earlier analysis of roughly 580 of the donors. A later analysis found that HLA-associated TCR beta chains were more clonally expanded and had lower generation probabilities than equally common non-associated chains. Strong co-occurrence of HLA alleles, especially DR and DQ, made assigning TCR associations to individual alleles difficult. HLA typing was unavailable for some donors at each locus, so association tests used only the typed subset. CMV serostatus was the only immune exposure information available for the cohort. A further reported finding was that TCR beta sequences accurately predicted the HLA-A and HLA-B alleles for most subjects in the first cohort. A later analysis associated 17,000 or so TCR beta sequences with specific HLA alleles at a false discovery rate of 0.05. In a later analysis, TCR association rates were found to vary across HLA loci, with the most associated TCRs seen for DRB1 alleles and the fewest for HLA-C alleles. Most TCR sequences were observed very rarely across donors, whereas some public TCRs were present in many individuals. A total of 150 or so TCR beta chains were listed by the study as associated with cytomegalovirus. Most CMV-associated TCR beta chains appeared to be HLA-restricted in a later analysis, and the HLA associations seemed to be driven largely by CMV exposure. The cohort was sequenced for TCR beta chains only, and without alpha or paired-chain data the features that could be detected were limited. A cluster of highly shared sequence variants was judged likely to represent a technical artifact of the sequencing pipeline. In a later analysis, several top co-occurrence clusters were reported to appear linked to parvovirus B19, influenza, CMV and Epstein-Barr virus. Because the 87-base-pair reads could not distinguish some IMGT-functional V segments, including TRBV6-2 and TRBV6-3, those segments were excluded. In an earlier analysis of more than 500 of the donors, most TCR beta V segments appeared in productive rearrangements about 87% or about 30% of the time, broadly matching IMGT annotations. A later genetic analysis associated a missense DCLRE1C variant with V-gene and J-gene trimming of TCR beta chains, and an independent cohort replicated the association. According to a later genetic analysis, donors in an Asian-associated ancestry cluster had fewer N-insertions in productive TCRs than the roughly 670-donor mean. The classifier was reported to diagnose cytomegalovirus status with high specificity and sensitivity in both the original cohort and the validation cohort. Presence/absence analyses assumed roughly uniform sequencing depth across donors, an assumption that may not hold.

V is cut by 2 bases and J by 4 bases, and the space between the germline ends is 8 bases. From the cysteine up to the phenylalanine, the CDR3 has a length of 13 residues. The entry retains the CDR3 DNA only, 39 bases that are in frame from base 1. Per the germline V gene, MNHEY is the CDR1 and SVGAGI is the CDR2. This clone has more than one count but fewer than ten. It lacks a known antigen. Base qualities were left out, and no much larger clone turns up one base away. In total, 600 or so healthy bone marrow donors made up the cohort. Cohort members were all nominally healthy when sampled, although unrecorded immune exposures were likely present. The donor was CMV seropositive and was included in the group of 290 or so seropositive cohort members. A peripheral blood sample was provided by each donor, and peripheral blood mononuclear cells were used for TCR beta sequencing. Genomic DNA extraction from the blood cell samples was performed with the Qiagen DNeasy Blood Extraction Kit.

The library was produced with the immunoSEQ multiplex PCR assay. For the multiplex PCR, a mixture combining 60 forward primers for TCR Vbeta segments and 13 reverse primers for TCR Jbeta segments was used. The CDR3 region of rearranged TCR beta genes was amplified from genomic DNA by a multiplex PCR assay. Amplified TCR beta libraries were sequenced as 87-base-pair reads on the Illumina HiSeq System. Turning to the authors' computational methods: A later analysis counted around 72 million unique TCR beta chains across the 666 repertoires, and around 9.9 million of these chains were shared by at least two donors. A nearest-neighbor algorithm error-corrected the raw reads and collapsed the reads into unique sequences, merging closely related sequences to remove PCR and sequencing errors. To assign V, D and J gene segments, CDR3 sequences were aligned to IMGT reference sequences. For a sequence to be retained, a match of at least six nucleotides was required to both a V gene segment and a J gene segment. Rearrangements were classified as productive when the CDR3 lacked stop codons and remained in frame with V and J, and all other rearrangements were classified as non-productive. CDR3 was defined according to IMGT convention as the region running from the second conserved V-encoded cysteine to the conserved J-encoded phenylalanine. In an earlier analysis of more than 550 of the donors, sequences lacking an unambiguous match to a single V gene segment were excluded. In an earlier analysis of some 590 of the donors, a V segment was called functional when productive rearrangements were above 56.7%, and segregating when the standard deviation between donors exceeded 5%. To diagnose cytomegalovirus status from the catalog of TCR beta chain sequences, a statistical classification framework was built. In a later analysis, TCR nucleotide sequences were compared against IMGT/GENE-DB human TR gene sequences so that V and J genes could be assigned. The TCRdist pipeline was used in a later analysis to assign CDR3 sequences and most-parsimonious VDJ recombination scenarios. A later analysis defined each TCR beta chain by its CDR3 amino acid sequence plus V-gene family, and excluded reads lacking a unique V-gene family. A later analysis removed nearly 600 highly shared, low-generation-probability nucleotide sequences to deal with suspected cross-contamination and a sequencing artifact. For each public chain, a later analysis derived a clonal expansion index from normalized ranks of inferred template counts within each repertoire. Generation probabilities in a later analysis came from a VDJ recombination model fitted to out-of-frame rearrangements, and those results were checked against IGoR. In a later analysis, TCR-TCR, TCR-HLA and TCR-CMV co-occurrence was scored with hypergeometric tests, and a repertoire-size bias correction was applied to TCR pairs. In a later analysis, false discovery rates were estimated by permuting HLA or CMV assignments 20 times. In a later analysis, co-occurring TCRs were grouped using DBSCAN, with TCRdist sequence similarity added in when clustering inside HLA-allele-positive subsets. Repertoires with fewer than 30,000 or more than 120,000 public chains, plus five repertoires with anomalous nucleotide sharing, were excluded from co-occurrence clustering. In TCRdb, the immuneACCESS table is reduced to in-frame sequences with V and J assigned. These tables do not hold every clone; where another copy was compared, an unresolved V gene accounts for under half, and the others remain unexplained. V and J calls and clone size come straight from that table; D and trimming were deduced from the DNA. Here the sample has under 150,000 clones; roughly four fifths occur a single time. The ten most abundant clones make up 5.9% of the sample.

The specimen was PBMCs. Recombination linked TRBV6-5 to TRBJ1-1; matching of 5 bases hints at TRBD1 as the D gene. This TCR came from a woman aged 35 to 49 in good health and CMV-seropositive. The nucleotides read TGTGCCAGCAGTTACAGGCAGGGCACTGAAGCTTTCTTT. The resulting protein is CASSYRQGTEAFF.